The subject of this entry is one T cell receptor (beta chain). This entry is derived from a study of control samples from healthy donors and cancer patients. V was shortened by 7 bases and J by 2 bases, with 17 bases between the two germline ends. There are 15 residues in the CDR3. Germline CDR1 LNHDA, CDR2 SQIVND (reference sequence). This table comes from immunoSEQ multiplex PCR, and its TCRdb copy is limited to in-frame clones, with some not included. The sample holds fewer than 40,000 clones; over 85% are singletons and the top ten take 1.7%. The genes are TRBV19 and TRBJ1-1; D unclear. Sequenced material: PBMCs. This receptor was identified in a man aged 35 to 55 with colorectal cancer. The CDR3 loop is CASKQGSGSNTEAFF. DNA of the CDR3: TGTGCCAGTAAGCAAGGGTCCGGCTCCAACACTGAAGCTTTCTTT.